The rows below give T cell receptor beta chains drawn from one sample of a study of T cell changes during pregnancy in multiple sclerosis. Method: immunoSEQ multiplex PCR; TCRdb's copy keeps in-frame clones and lacks some. The sample has more than 35,000 clones; 94% are singletons. The sample was CD4+ T cells from peripheral blood mononuclear cells, taken in the second trimester of pregnancy. All receptors derive from a female donor with multiple sclerosis, enrolled in a pregnancy study. Each CDR3 is given with its conserved first and last residue. The D gene is left open where the match is weak. Only some rows state a clone size, as once, few, many or a class for expanded clones.

TRBD2 TRBJ2-7 - TRBV28 TGTGCCAGCAGCGGACTAGCGCCTTACTACGAGCAGTACTTC CASSGLAPYYEQYF
TRBD2 TRBJ2-1 - TRBV29-1 TGCAGCGCCGATCCGGCTAGCGGGCCATCTGAGCAGTTCTTC CSADPASGPSEQFF
TRBD1 TRBJ1-1 - TRBV5-1 TGCGCCAGCAGCCACGGGACAGCGAACACTGAAGCTTTCTTT CASSHGTANTEAFF
- TRBJ2-7 - TRBV9 TGTGCCAGCAGCCTCGGTTTAGCTGGCTACGAGCAGTACTTC CASSLGLAGYEQYF
- TRBJ2-7 - TRBV7-2 TGTGCCAGCAGCCTCCTTTACGAGCAGTACTTC CASSLLYEQYF
TRBD1 TRBJ2-1 once TRBV11-3 TGTGCCAGCAGCCGGACAGGGGCACACAATGAGCAGTTCTTC CASSRTGAHNEQFF
- TRBJ1-5 few TRBV19 TGTGCCAGTAGTATACAGGGTAGCAATCAGCCCCAGCATTTT CASSIQGSNQPQHF
TRBD2 TRBJ2-7 - TRBV7-3 TGTGCCAGCAGCCCTTCAAGTGGGAGGGGGCTAGCGGGAGCCTACGAGCAGTACTTC CASSPSSGRGLAGAYEQYF
TRBD1 TRBJ2-2 - TRBV6-5 TGTGCCAGCAGTCTACGACAGGGGGCAGTCGGGGAGCTGTTTTTT CASSLRQGAVGELFF
- TRBJ1-2 - TRBV19 TGTGCCAGTAGTTTTGGTAGCGGAGATGGCTACACCTTC CASSFGSGDGYTF
TRBD2 TRBJ2-1 - TRBV5-4 TGTGCCAGCAGTTCTGGACTAGCGGGAGGGAATGAGCAGTTCTTC CASSSGLAGGNEQFF
- TRBJ2-2 - TRBV19 TGTGCCAGTAGTCACCCTACCGGGACGAACACCGGGGAGCTGTTTTTT CASSHPTGTNTGELFF
TRBD2 TRBJ2-1 - TRBV27 TGTGCCAGCAGTTTAACTAGCGGGCTGGAGCAGTTCTTC CASSLTSGLEQFF
TRBD1 TRBJ2-7 - TRBV6-6 TGTGCCAGCAGTTACTCGGAAGGGGGCAACGAGCAGTACTTC CASSYSEGGNEQYF
- TRBJ2-4 few TRBV20-1 TGCTCCTGGCTAGCCAAAAACATTCAGTACTTC CSWLAKNIQYF
TRBD1 TRBJ1-1 few TRBV10-1 TGCGCCAGCAGGGGACAGGGAATGAACACTGAAGCTTTCTTT CASRGQGMNTEAFF
- TRBJ1-4 - TRBV18 TGTGCCAGCTCACCTAGGACAGATGAAAAACTGTTTTTT CASSPRTDEKLFF
- TRBJ2-7 - TRBV19 TGTGCCAGTAGTTCCGGACTGGCCTACGAGCAGTACTTC CASSSGLAYEQYF
TRBD1 TRBJ1-2 - TRBV15 TGTGCCACCAGCCCTCGATCGACAGGGCTTGGCTACACCTTC CATSPRSTGLGYTF
TRBD1 TRBJ2-2 few TRBV7-3 TGTGCCAGCAGTCCCGACAGGGGGAACACCGGGGAGCTGTTTTTT CASSPDRGNTGELFF
- TRBJ1-5 - TRBV4-1 TGCGCCAGCAGCCAAGCCCCCTTAAATCAGCCCCAGCATTTT CASSQAPLNQPQHF
TRBD1 TRBJ2-5 - TRBV5-1 TGCGCCAGCAGCTTGGGAACAGGGGCCAAAGAGACCCAGTACTTC CASSLGTGAKETQYF
TRBD1 TRBJ2-2 - TRBV7-3 TGTGCCAGCAGCTTTAGGGGGCGAAGCGGGGAGCTGTTTTTT CASSFRGRSGELFF
- TRBJ1-1 - TRBV7-9 TGTGCCAGCAGCCCGACTCATGAAGCTTTCTTT CASSPTHEAFF
TRBD1 TRBJ1-2 once TRBV19 TGTGCCAGTAGGCCGACAGGGGGCTGGGGCTATGGCTACACCTTC CASRPTGGWGYGYTF
- TRBJ1-2 - TRBV7-9 TGTGCCAGCAGCTTAGCGCCGAGCGAGAACTATGGCTACACCTTC CASSLAPSENYGYTF
TRBD2 TRBJ2-7 - TRBV5-1 TGCGCCAGCAGCTTGGCGTCAGGGAGCGGGACTAGCGCGAACTTC CASSLASGSGTSANF
TRBD1 TRBJ2-7 - TRBV4-3 TGCGCCAGCAGCCCAGACGGACAGGGGGTACCCTACGAGCAGTACTTC CASSPDGQGVPYEQYF
- TRBJ1-1 once TRBV30 TGTGCCTGGAGTGTACCGGGAGTTAGGGGCACTGAAGCTTTCTTT CAWSVPGVRGTEAFF